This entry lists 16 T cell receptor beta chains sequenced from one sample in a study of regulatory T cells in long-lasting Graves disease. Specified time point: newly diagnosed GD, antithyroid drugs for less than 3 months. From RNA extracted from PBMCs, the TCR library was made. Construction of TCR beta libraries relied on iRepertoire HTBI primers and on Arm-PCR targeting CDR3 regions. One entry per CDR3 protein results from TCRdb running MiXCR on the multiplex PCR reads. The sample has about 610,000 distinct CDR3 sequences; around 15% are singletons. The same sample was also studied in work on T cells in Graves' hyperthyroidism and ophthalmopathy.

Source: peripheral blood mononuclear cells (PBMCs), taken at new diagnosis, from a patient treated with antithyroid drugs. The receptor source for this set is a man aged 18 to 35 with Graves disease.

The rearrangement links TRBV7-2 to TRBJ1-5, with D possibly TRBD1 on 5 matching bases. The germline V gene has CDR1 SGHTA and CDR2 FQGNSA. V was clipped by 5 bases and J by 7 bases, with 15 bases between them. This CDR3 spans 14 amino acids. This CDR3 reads CASSRRGGEQPQHF. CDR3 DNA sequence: TGTGCCAGCAGCCGTAGGGGTGGCGAACAGCCCCAGCATTTT.

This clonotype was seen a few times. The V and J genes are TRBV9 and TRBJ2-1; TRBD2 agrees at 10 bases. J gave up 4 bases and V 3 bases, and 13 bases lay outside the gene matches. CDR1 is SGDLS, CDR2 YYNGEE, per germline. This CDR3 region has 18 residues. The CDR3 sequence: CASSATSGPRPMYNEQFF. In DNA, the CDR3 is TGTGCCAGCAGCGCGACTAGCGGGCCCCGCCCGATGTACAATGAGCAGTTCTTC.

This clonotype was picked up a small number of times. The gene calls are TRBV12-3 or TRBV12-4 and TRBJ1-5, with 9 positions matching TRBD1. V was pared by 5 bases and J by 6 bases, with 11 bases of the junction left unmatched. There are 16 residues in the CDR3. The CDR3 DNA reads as TGTGCCAGCAGTCCAAAACCGGGACAGGGTATTCAGCCCCAGCATTTT. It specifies CASSPKPGQGIQPQHF.

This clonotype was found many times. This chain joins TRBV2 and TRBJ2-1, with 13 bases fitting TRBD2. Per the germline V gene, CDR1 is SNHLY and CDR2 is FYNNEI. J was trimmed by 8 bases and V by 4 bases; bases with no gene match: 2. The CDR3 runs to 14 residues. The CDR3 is CASSGTSGSYEQFF. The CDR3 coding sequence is TGTGCCAGCAGTGGGACTAGCGGGAGTTATGAGCAGTTCTTC.

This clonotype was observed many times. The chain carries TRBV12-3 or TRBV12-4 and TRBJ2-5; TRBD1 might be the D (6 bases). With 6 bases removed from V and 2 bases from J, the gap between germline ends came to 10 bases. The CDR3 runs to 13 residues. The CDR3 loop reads CASSRGTQETQYF. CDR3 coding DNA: TGTGCCAGCAGCCGTGGGACACAAGAGACCCAGTACTTC.

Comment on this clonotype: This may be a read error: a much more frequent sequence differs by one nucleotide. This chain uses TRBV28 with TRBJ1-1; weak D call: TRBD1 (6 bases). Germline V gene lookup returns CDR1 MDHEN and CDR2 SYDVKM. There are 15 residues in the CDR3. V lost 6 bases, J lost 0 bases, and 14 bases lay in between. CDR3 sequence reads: CASRTGQLMNTEAFF. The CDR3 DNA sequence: TGTGCCAGCAGAACTGGACAGCTCATGAACACTGAAGCTTTCTTT.

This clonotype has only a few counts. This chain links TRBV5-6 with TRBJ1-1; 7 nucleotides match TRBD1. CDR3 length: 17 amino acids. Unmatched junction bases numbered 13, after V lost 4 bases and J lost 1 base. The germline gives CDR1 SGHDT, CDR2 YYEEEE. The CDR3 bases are TGTGCCAGCAGCCGGCGACGTCGAAGACAGGGGAACACTGAAGCTTTCTTT. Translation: CASSRRRRRQGNTEAFF.

The DNA for the CDR3 is TGTGCCAGCAGGTCCGGCGGCACAACCACCGGGGAGCTGTTTTTT. Its translation: CASRSGGTTTGELFF. The chain carries TRBV28 and TRBJ2-2; D uncertain. Per germline, CDR1 MDHEN and CDR2 SYDVKM. The V end lost 6 bases, the J end lost 4 bases, and 15 bases lay between the germline ends. The CDR3 runs 15 residues.

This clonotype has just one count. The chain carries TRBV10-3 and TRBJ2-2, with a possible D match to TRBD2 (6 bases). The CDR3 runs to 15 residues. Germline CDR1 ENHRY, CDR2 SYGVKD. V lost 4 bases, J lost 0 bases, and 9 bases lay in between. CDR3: CAISAGGANTGELFF. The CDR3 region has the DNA TGTGCCATCAGTGCTGGAGGGGCGAACACCGGGGAGCTGTTTTTT.

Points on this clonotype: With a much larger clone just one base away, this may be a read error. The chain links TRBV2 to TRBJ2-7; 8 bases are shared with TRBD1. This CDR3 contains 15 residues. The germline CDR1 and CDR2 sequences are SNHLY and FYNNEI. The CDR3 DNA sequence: TGTGCCGGCAGTCCCCAGGACAGGGACAACTACGAGCAGTACTTC. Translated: CAGSPQDRDNYEQYF.

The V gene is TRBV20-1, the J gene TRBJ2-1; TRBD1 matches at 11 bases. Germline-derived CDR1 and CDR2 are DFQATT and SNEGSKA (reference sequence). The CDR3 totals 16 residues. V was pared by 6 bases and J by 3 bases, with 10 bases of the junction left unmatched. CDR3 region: CSASRTGGRLYNEQFF. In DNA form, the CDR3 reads TGCAGTGCGTCTAGGACAGGGGGCCGCCTCTACAATGAGCAGTTCTTC.

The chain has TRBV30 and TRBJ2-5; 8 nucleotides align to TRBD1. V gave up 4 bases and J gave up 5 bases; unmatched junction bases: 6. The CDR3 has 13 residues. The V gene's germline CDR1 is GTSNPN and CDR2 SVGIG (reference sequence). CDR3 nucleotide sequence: TGTGCCTGGACAGGGGGCGGACGGGAGACCCAGTACTTC. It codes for CAWTGGGRETQYF.

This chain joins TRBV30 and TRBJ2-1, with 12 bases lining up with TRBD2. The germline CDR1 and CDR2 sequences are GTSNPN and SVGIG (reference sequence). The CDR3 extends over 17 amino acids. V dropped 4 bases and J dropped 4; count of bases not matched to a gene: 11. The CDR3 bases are TGTGCCTGGACCCCCCCTAGCGGGAGGGCCCGGTACAATGAGCAGTTCTTC. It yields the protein CAWTPPSGRARYNEQFF. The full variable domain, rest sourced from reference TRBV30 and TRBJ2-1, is SQTIHQWPATLVQPVGSPLSLECTVEGTSNPNLYWYRQAAGRGLQLLFYSVGIGQISSEVPQNLSASRPQDRQFILSSKKLLLSDSGFYLCAWTPPSGRARYNEQFFGPGTRLTVL.

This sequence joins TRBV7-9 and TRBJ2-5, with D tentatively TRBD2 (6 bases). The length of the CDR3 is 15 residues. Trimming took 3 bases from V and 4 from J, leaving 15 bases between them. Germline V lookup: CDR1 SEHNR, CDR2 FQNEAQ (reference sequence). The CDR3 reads CASSFSWRESETQYF. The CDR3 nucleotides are TGTGCCAGCAGCTTTTCTTGGCGGGAATCAGAGACCCAGTACTTC.

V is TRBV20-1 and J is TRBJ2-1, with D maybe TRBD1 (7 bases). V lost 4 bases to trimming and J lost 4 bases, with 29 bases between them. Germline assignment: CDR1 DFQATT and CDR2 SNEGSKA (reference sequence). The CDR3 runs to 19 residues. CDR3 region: CSATSGGDLPGQTYNEQFF. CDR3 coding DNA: TGCAGTGCTACCTCCGGGGGTGACCTCCCGGGACAGACTTACAATGAGCAGTTCTTC.

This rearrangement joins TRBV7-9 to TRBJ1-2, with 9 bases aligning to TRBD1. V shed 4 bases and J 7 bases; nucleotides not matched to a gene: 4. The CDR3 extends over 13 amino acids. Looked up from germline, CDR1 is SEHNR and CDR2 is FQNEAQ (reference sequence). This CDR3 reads CASSWGDRAGYTF. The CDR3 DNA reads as TGTGCCAGCAGCTGGGGGGACAGGGCTGGCTACACCTTC.